Below are 26 T cell receptor beta chains sequenced from a single sample in a study of blood T cell repertoires in COVID-19. Using immunoSEQ multiplex PCR, the repertoire was profiled, and TCRdb retains in-frame clones only, with some absent. The sample holds about 180,000 clones, approximately 80% seen once. Material for sequencing was peripheral blood. Every receptor here comes from a human donor in a cohort sampled during active COVID-19.

This chain connects TRBV3-1 (or the pseudogene TRBV3-2) to TRBJ1-5, with a possible D match to TRBD1 (6 bases). V lost 3 bases and J lost 3, with 15 bases in between. Per the germline V gene, CDR1 is LGHDT and CDR2 is YNNKEL (reference sequence). CDR3 length: 16 amino acids. CDR3 sequence (DNA): TGTGCCAGCAGCCATCGCAAGGGGGGGGACAATCAGCCCCAGCATTTT. This gives the protein CASSHRKGGDNQPQHF.

The chain employs TRBV10-2 and TRBJ2-3, with 7 bases matching TRBD1. With V trimmed by 8 bases and J by 2 bases, 7 bases remained unmatched. Germline CDR1 and CDR2: WSHSY and SAAADI. The CDR3 totals 14 residues. The CDR3 here is CASLRGQNTDTQYF. The CDR3 DNA follows: TGCGCCAGCCTCAGGGGACAGAACACAGATACGCAGTATTTT.

The rearrangement joins TRBV6-5 to TRBJ2-7; D possibly corresponds to TRBD1 (5 bases). Per the germline V gene, CDR1 is MNHEY and CDR2 is SVGAGI. The CDR3 covers 13 residues. Trimming stripped 2 bases from V and 3 bases from J, with 8 bases between. The CDR3, as DNA: TGTGCCAGCAGTTACGGGGCAGACTACGAGCAGTACTTC. As protein: CASSYGADYEQYF.

The chain couples TRBV5-5 to TRBJ1-1; D remains unclear. Deletions cut 0 bases from V and 3 bases from J, with 6 bases between. The CDR3 runs 13 residues. Per germline, CDR1 SGHKS and CDR2 YYEKEE (reference sequence). Here the CDR3 DNA reads TGTGCCAGCAGCTTGGGCCCGGACACTGAAGCTTTCTTT. Encoded protein: CASSLGPDTEAFF.

CDR3 bases: TGTGCCAGCAGCTTAGAAAGGACAGGGAACACCGGGGAGCTGTTTTTT. It codes for CASSLERTGNTGELFF. The chain has TRBV11-2 and TRBJ2-2; 7 bases line up with TRBD1. Germline CDR1 SGHAT, CDR2 FQNNGV. The CDR3 extends over 16 amino acids. Trimming took 0 bases from V and 1 from J; bases not matched to a gene: 2.

The CDR3: CASSLEGQGYYGYTF. Written as DNA, the CDR3 is TGTGCCAGCAGCTTAGAGGGACAGGGCTACTATGGCTACACCTTC. The J gene is TRBJ1-2, the V gene TRBV7-2; TRBD1 matches 9 bases. Germline V gene data show CDR1 as SGHTA and CDR2 as FQGNSA. The CDR3 is 15 residues long. The V and J ends lost 1 base and 3 bases, in that order; junction bases with no gene match: 3.

The chain is built from TRBV28 and TRBJ2-7, with 7 bases identical to TRBD2. There are 19 residues in the CDR3. Germline loops: CDR1 MDHEN, CDR2 SYDVKM. J gave up 0 bases and V 11 bases, and 25 bases lay outside the gene matches. In DNA form, the CDR3 reads TGTGCCTCCGAAGGAGAGCGGGGCCGTGGGTTAATCGGCTCCTACGAGCAGTACTTC. This translates into CASEGERGRGLIGSYEQYF.

The V call is TRBV28, the J call TRBJ1-1; D possibly corresponds to TRBD1 (6 bases). The CDR3 runs 14 residues. Germline CDR1 MDHEN, CDR2 SYDVKM. Trimming pared 7 bases from V and 3 bases from J, leaving 15 bases between. CDR3 loop: CASNEGGRYTEAFF. The CDR3 DNA is TGTGCCAGCAACGAGGGGGGGCGGTACACTGAAGCTTTCTTT. The full variable domain, completed using reference TRBV28 and TRBJ1-1, is DVKVTQSSRYLVKRTGEKVFLECVQDMDHENMFWYRQDPGLGLRLIYFSYDVKMKEKGDIPEGYSVSREKKERFSLILESASTNQTSMYLCASNEGGRYTEAFFGQGTRLTVV.

V usage is TRBV12-2 and J usage is TRBJ2-7; TRBD2, the table's D call, was not compared with the DNA. TRBV12-2 is shown as a pseudogene. There are 16 residues in the CDR3. The DNA of the CDR3 is TGTGCAAGTCGCTTTAAGCCCGGTCCTTCAACCTACGAGCAGTACTTC. This codes for CASRFKPGPSTYEQYF.

The chain employs TRBV4-3 and TRBJ2-7, with 10 bases aligning to TRBD2. V was clipped by 4 bases and J by 0 bases; unmatched bases: 12. CDR1 LGHNA and CDR2 YSLEER come from the germline V gene. The CDR3 loop spans 18 amino acids. This CDR3 is CASSPWGSGGPSSYEQYF. For the CDR3, the DNA is TGCGCCAGCAGCCCCTGGGGTAGCGGGGGGCCTAGCTCCTACGAGCAGTACTTC.

This chain connects TRBV3-1 (or the pseudogene TRBV3-2) to TRBJ2-1; the D gene is possibly TRBD2 (6 bases). The CDR3 is 16 amino acids. Trimming removed 2 bases at V and 4 bases at J, with 15 bases between. The germline V gene has CDR1 LGHDT and CDR2 YNNKEL (reference sequence). DNA of the CDR3: TGTGCCAGCAGCCAACGAGCGGGTATACTATACAATGAGCAGTTCTTC. Translation gives CASSQRAGILYNEQFF.

The rearrangement links TRBV7-2 to TRBJ1-1, with D tentatively TRBD1 (5 bases). This CDR3 is built from 15 residues. Germline V gene lookup returns CDR1 SGHTA and CDR2 FQGNSA. Between the trimmed V and J ends, which lost 5 bases and 9 bases, there was a span of 22 bases. The CDR3: CASSLESRDRAKAFF. CDR3 DNA: TGTGCCAGCAGCCTAGAGAGCAGGGATCGTGCGAAAGCTTTCTTT.

Details on this clone: This CDR3 is also generated by other DNA sequences in the sample. This chain joins TRBV5-1 and TRBJ2-5; D possibly corresponds to TRBD1 (7 bases). The CDR3 runs 14 residues. Between the trimmed V and J ends, which lost 0 bases and 2 bases, there was a span of 8 bases. Germline V gives CDR1 SGHRS, CDR2 YFSETQ. The CDR3 DNA sequence: TGCGCCAGCAGCTTGGCAGGGGGGCAAGAGACCCAGTACTTC. Translating gives CASSLAGGQETQYF.

The gene calls are TRBV13 and TRBJ2-3; 15 bases match TRBD2. The CDR3 has 20 amino acids. CDR1 is PRHDT, CDR2 FYEKMQ, per germline (reference sequence). V dropped 4 bases and J dropped 1; count of bases not matched to a gene: 12. The CDR3 DNA is TGTGCCAGCAGCTCCCTCACCGGGACTAGCGGGGGGAGTGGCACAGATACGCAGTATTTT. It is translated as CASSSLTGTSGGSGTDTQYF.

The V gene is TRBV5-4, the J gene TRBJ1-6, with D unresolved. Between the trimmed V and J ends, which lost 3 bases and 5 bases, there was a span of 12 bases. The CDR3 length is 15 residues. CDR1 SGHNT and CDR2 YYREEE come from the germline V gene (reference sequence). The chain's CDR3 is CASSSQKYNNSPLHF. CDR3 coding DNA: TGTGCCAGCAGCTCCCAGAAGTACAATAATTCACCCCTCCACTTT.

This clone was observed once. This rearrangement joins TRBV6-5 to TRBJ2-1, with a possible D match to TRBD2 (6 bases). Germline V gives CDR1 MNHEY, CDR2 SVGAGI. The V gene lost 7 bases and the J gene lost 2 bases, with 9 bases spanning the gap. The CDR3 spans 13 residues. CDR3 nucleotide sequence: TGTGCCAGCACGGAGGGTACCTACAATGAGCAGTTCTTC. Translating it yields CASTEGTYNEQFF.

The chain links TRBV5-6 to TRBJ2-1; 10 bases agree with TRBD2. Per germline, CDR1 SGHDT and CDR2 YYEEEE. The J segment lost 11 bases and the V segment lost 4 bases, leaving 12 bases of the junction unmatched. The CDR3 sequence is 15 residues long. CDR3 nucleotides: TGTGCCAGCAGCCCTCTAGCGGGGGAGACTCGCAAGCAGTTCTTC. Translating it yields CASSPLAGETRKQFF.

J is TRBJ2-3 and V is TRBV7-2, with 9 nucleotides matching TRBD2. The length of the CDR3 is 15 residues. CDR1 SGHTA and CDR2 FQGNSA come from the germline V gene. Trimming took 5 bases from V and 4 from J; bases not matched to a gene: 7. CDR3 nucleotide sequence: TGTGCCAGCAGCCTGACTAGCGGCAGAGCAGATACGCAGTATTTT. It encodes CASSLTSGRADTQYF.

This clone occurred a few times. The rearrangement uses TRBV6-2 or TRBV6-3 and TRBJ2-6, with 7 bases that match TRBD1. This CDR3 is built from 18 residues. CDR1 is MNHEY, CDR2 SVGEGT, per germline. Germline trimming cut 5 bases from V and 0 bases from J; bases unmatched to any gene: 10. The chain's CDR3 is CASSQRRQGNSGANVLTF. The CDR3, as DNA: TGTGCCAGCAGTCAACGGCGACAGGGAAACTCTGGGGCCAACGTCCTGACTTTC.

This clone has just one count. This chain joins TRBV5-5 and TRBJ1-5; 9 bases line up with TRBD1. With V trimmed by 4 bases and J by 6 bases, 8 bases remained unmatched. Germline CDR1 SGHKS, CDR2 YYEKEE (reference sequence). This CDR3 contains 15 residues. The DNA for the CDR3 is TGTGCCAGCAGCCCACAGGGGGCTTTAGGTCAGCCCCAGCATTTT. It translates to CASSPQGALGQPQHF.

V usage is TRBV5-5 and J usage is TRBJ2-7; 7 bases line up with TRBD2. With 0 bases clipped from V and 2 bases from J, the junction kept 8 bases outside the gene matches. There are 16 residues in the CDR3. Germline V lookup: CDR1 SGHKS, CDR2 YYEKEE (reference sequence). The CDR3 sequence: CASSLDLTSRTYEQYF. The CDR3 DNA reads TGTGCCAGCAGCTTGGACTTGACTAGCCGAACCTACGAGCAGTACTTC.

The J gene is TRBJ2-1, the V gene TRBV6-2 or TRBV6-3; weak D call: TRBD1 (6 bases). The ends were cut back, 2 bases at V and 3 bases at J, with 11 bases in the middle. This CDR3 is 15 amino acids long. Germline loops: CDR1 MNHEY, CDR2 SVGEGT. The CDR3 DNA reads TGTGCCAGCAGTTACAGGCAGGGGTTCTACAATGAGCAGTTCTTC. It specifies CASSYRQGFYNEQFF.

This sequence joins TRBV7-6 and TRBJ1-5; perhaps TRBD1 as D (6 bases). The CDR3 has 16 residues. The germline gives CDR1 SGHVS, CDR2 FNYEAQ. V was cut by 5 bases and J by 4 bases, with 18 bases left in between. This chain's CDR3 is CASSPRGGEANQPQHF. CDR3 sequence (DNA): TGTGCCAGCAGCCCAAGGGGGGGGGAAGCTAATCAGCCCCAGCATTTT.

This clone was observed a handful of times. The chain is built from TRBV7-9 and TRBJ2-2; D call uncertain. The CDR3 totals 15 residues. Trimming removed 8 bases from V and 7 bases from J, with 20 bases in between. Germline CDR1 SEHNR, CDR2 FQNEAQ (reference sequence). The CDR3 DNA reads TGTGCCAGCGCCCTCGCGGCAACGGGTGTCGGGGAGCTGTTTTTT. Its protein is CASALAATGVGELFF.

V usage is TRBV5-6 and J usage is TRBJ1-1; D is possibly TRBD1 (6 bases). The germline V and J ends were trimmed by 4 bases and 5 bases, with 15 bases remaining between them. Germline lookup yields CDR1 SGHDT and CDR2 YYEEEE. The CDR3 has 14 amino acids. CDR3 in DNA: TGTGCCAGCAGCGGCCCAGGGGCGGGTACTGAAGCTTTCTTT. As protein: CASSGPGAGTEAFF.

The genes are TRBV19 and TRBJ2-7, with a tentative D call TRBD1 (6 bases). The CDR3 runs 12 residues. The ends were cut back, 6 bases at V and 6 bases at J, with 12 bases in the middle. The germline V gene encodes CDR1 LNHDA and CDR2 SQIVND (reference sequence). The CDR3 DNA reads as TGTGCCAGTAGAGGGGGATTCGGCGAGCAGTACTTC. Translated: CASRGGFGEQYF. Together with reference TRBV19 and TRBJ2-7, the CDR3 gives the full variable domain: DGGITQSPKYLFRKEGQNVTLSCEQNLNHDAMYWYRQDPGQGLRLIYYSQIVNDFQKGDIAEGYSVSREKKESFPLTVTSAQKNPTAFYLCASRGGFGEQYFGPGTRLTVT.